One sample yielded the 9 T cell receptor beta chains listed below, sequenced in a study of blood T cell repertoires in COVID-19. Measured with immunoSEQ multiplex PCR; TCRdb has only the in-frame clones, and not every one. The sample shows about 480,000 clones, roughly nine tenths of them seen only once. Sequenced: peripheral blood. The receptor set was obtained from a woman aged 45-65 years with COVID-19, enrolled during active disease.

The chain employs TRBV27 and TRBJ2-2, with 9 positions matching TRBD1. The germline CDR1 and CDR2 sequences are MNHEY and SMNVEV (reference sequence). The V and J ends lost 9 bases and 8 bases, in that order; junction bases with no gene match: 16. This CDR3 contains 16 residues. CDR3 in amino acids: CASRYPGTGFGGELFF. The CDR3 DNA sequence: TGTGCCAGTCGCTACCCAGGGACAGGGTTCGGGGGGGAGCTGTTTTTT.

The chain is built from TRBV27 and TRBJ1-2; D is perhaps TRBD1 (5 bases). The CDR3 is 14 amino acids. Trimming shortened V by 2 bases and J by 8 bases, and 15 bases separated the two germline ends. Germline loops: CDR1 MNHEY, CDR2 SMNVEV (reference sequence). The CDR3 loop reads CASSLLSGGKGYTF. As DNA, the CDR3 is TGTGCCAGCAGTTTACTTTCCGGGGGAAAAGGCTACACCTTC.

The chain links TRBV5-3 to TRBJ2-5; 7 bases are a match to TRBD1. TRBV5-3 is classed as an ORF, of uncertain function. The CDR3 is made up of 13 amino acids. V lost 4 bases, J lost 1 base, and 1 base stayed unmatched. CDR3 DNA: TGTGCCAGAAGCAGGGACAGCCAAGAGACCCAGTACTTC. Translation gives CARSRDSQETQYF.

V is TRBV2 and J is TRBJ2-1; TRBD2 agrees at 12 bases. The V segment lost 5 bases and the J segment 9 bases; nucleotides outside the gene matches: 8. Germline values: CDR1 SNHLY, CDR2 FYNNEI. The CDR3 sequence is 15 residues long. CDR3 loop: CASSPLAGGFSEQFF. The CDR3, as DNA: TGTGCCAGCAGTCCTCTAGCGGGGGGGTTCAGTGAGCAGTTCTTC. Looking up the rest from reference TRBV2 and TRBJ2-1 gives the full variable domain: EPEVTQTPSHQVTQMGQEVILRCVPISNHLYFYWYRQILGQKVEFLVSFYNNEISEKSEIFDDQFSVERPDGSNFTLKIRSTKLEDSAMYFCASSPLAGGFSEQFFGPGTRLTVL.

V usage is TRBV5-6 and J usage is TRBJ2-7; D might be TRBD1 (5 bases). The CDR3 is 18 amino acids. V was clipped by 3 bases and J by 4 bases, with 26 bases between them. Germline V gene data show CDR1 as SGHDT and CDR2 as YYEEEE. CDR3 in DNA: TGTGCCAGCAGCTCGGTATCGGTTGGCGACAGATCCTATTACGAGCAGTACTTC. This gives the protein CASSSVSVGDRSYYEQYF.

CDR3 coding DNA: TGTGCCAGCAGCCGACAGGGTCTAAACGAGCAGTACTTC. This encodes CASSRQGLNEQYF. The V gene is TRBV5-4, the J gene TRBJ2-7; TRBD1 matches 7 bases. Germline CDR1 and CDR2: SGHNT and YYREEE (reference sequence). V was clipped by 4 bases and J by 5 bases; unmatched bases: 6. CDR3 length: 13 amino acids.

This sequence joins TRBV7-8 and TRBJ2-3, with TRBD1 as a possible D gene (6 bases). The germline CDR1 and CDR2 sequences are SGHVS and FQNEAQ. There are 13 residues in the CDR3. With 5 bases removed from V and 6 bases from J, the gap between germline ends came to 12 bases. The CDR3 DNA reads TGTGCCAGCAGCGTCACAGGGCTTGATACGCAGTATTTT. As protein: CASSVTGLDTQYF.

The chain links TRBV5-4 to TRBJ2-7, with 8 bases that match TRBD2. V was pared by 4 bases and J by 0 bases, with 9 bases of the junction left unmatched. CDR3 length: 16 amino acids. Germline-derived CDR1 and CDR2 are SGHNT and YYREEE (reference sequence). CDR3 sequence: CASSNDRGGASYEQYF. Written as DNA, the CDR3 is TGTGCCAGCAGCAACGACCGGGGGGGGGCCTCCTACGAGCAGTACTTC.

V gene TRBV12-3 or TRBV12-4 combines with J gene TRBJ1-2; no reliable D call. V lost 4 bases to trimming and J lost 2 bases, with 2 bases between them. CDR3 size: 11 residues. The CDR3 DNA reads as TGTGCCAGCAGTTCAAACTATGGCTACACCTTC. Residues: CASSSNYGYTF.